This TCR beta chain was recovered during a study of blood T cell repertoires in COVID-19. The wider study: PBMCs, B-cell-depleted T cells, or T cells were the source of the cDNA or gDNA that made up the material.

Libraries were prepared by immunoSEQ multiplex PCR; TCRdb keeps only in-frame clonotypes and omits some of them. The sample includes some 230,000 clones, about 79% of them seen just once. Categorization into cohorts depended on clinical history that participants reported. The length of the CDR3 is 14 residues. V lost 6 bases and J 2 bases, leaving 11 bases between the germline ends. CDR1 and CDR2 from the germline V gene are MNHNY and SVGAGI (reference sequence). The rearrangement uses TRBV6-6 and TRBJ1-3; D is perhaps TRBD1 (6 bases). Sequencing was performed on PBMCs or T cells enriched from blood (not recorded which). The sequence was collected from a woman aged 40 to 50 with acute COVID-19. CDR3 residues: CASSHTGTGNTIYF. CDR3 coding DNA: TGTGCCAGCAGCCACACAGGGACTGGAAACACCATATATTTT.